The 25 T cell receptor beta chains given below trace back to one sample, sequenced in a study of cytomegalovirus exposure and HLA in healthy donors. PCR involved 60 Vbeta and 13 Jbeta primers. Profiled with immunoSEQ multiplex PCR; TCRdb holds only in-frame clones, not every one. The sample holds around 99,000 clones, roughly 82% seen once. The specimen was PBMCs. These receptor sequences come from a man under 40 in good health and CMV-seropositive.

The chain has TRBV4-1 and TRBJ1-1; D not certain. Germline V gene data show CDR1 as MGHRA and CDR2 as YSYEKL. The germline V and J ends were trimmed by 1 base and 7 bases, with 7 bases remaining between them. The CDR3 runs to 12 residues. This CDR3 is CASSQGNLEAFF. For the CDR3, the DNA is TGCGCCAGCAGCCAAGGTAATCTTGAAGCTTTCTTT.

This clone was counted between two and nine times. This chain joins TRBV18 and TRBJ1-6; D is possibly TRBD1 (6 bases). The CDR3 is made up of 14 amino acids. With 5 bases removed from V and 7 bases from J, the gap between germline ends came to 12 bases. CDR1 KGHSH and CDR2 LQKENI come from the germline V gene. This CDR3 reads CASSSTGLNSPLHF. CDR3 nucleotides: TGTGCCAGCTCATCGACAGGCCTAAATTCACCCCTCCACTTT. Drawing the rest from reference TRBV18 and TRBJ1-6, the complete variable domain is NAGVMQNPRHLVRRRGQEARLRCSPMKGHSHVYWYRQLPEEGLKFMVYLQKENIIDESGMPKERFSAEFPKEGPSILRIQQVVRGDSAAYFCASSSTGLNSPLHFGNGTRLTVT.

The chain recombines TRBV12-5 with TRBJ2-7; no clear D. The CDR3 totals 11 residues. CDR1 and CDR2 (germline): LGHNT, FRNRAP. Deletions cut 0 bases from V and 5 bases from J, with 2 bases between. The CDR3 region is CASGLVDEQYF. Written as DNA, the CDR3 is TGTGCTAGTGGTTTGGTCGACGAGCAGTACTTC.

This clone was seen only a few times. The V and J genes are TRBV5-1 and TRBJ2-1, with D perhaps matching TRBD2 (5 bases). CDR1 is SGHRS and CDR2 is YFSETQ in the germline V gene. The CDR3 is 15 residues long. V was clipped by 1 base and J by 4 bases, with 12 bases between them. The DNA of the CDR3 is TGCGCCAGCAGCTTGTACCCGGGGTCTTACAATGAGCAGTTCTTC. Protein: CASSLYPGSYNEQFF. The full variable domain, completed using reference TRBV5-1 and TRBJ2-1, is KAGVTQTPRYLIKTRGQQVTLSCSPISGHRSVSWYQQTPGQGLQFLFEYFSETQRNKGNFPGRFSGRQFSNSRSEMNVSTLELGDSALYLCASSLYPGSYNEQFFGPGTRLTVL.

The gene calls are TRBV10-3 and TRBJ1-1, with 12 bases that match TRBD1. CDR1 is ENHRY, CDR2 SYGVKD, per germline. With V trimmed by 3 bases and J by 3 bases, 5 bases remained unmatched. CDR3 length equals 16 residues. The CDR3 region is CAISEPGQGADTEAFF. The DNA for the CDR3 is TGTGCCATCAGTGAACCGGGACAGGGGGCCGACACTGAAGCTTTCTTT.

The J gene is TRBJ2-2, the V gene TRBV2; D uncertain. This CDR3 region has 13 residues. The ends were cut back, 10 bases at V and 2 bases at J, with 11 bases in the middle. Germline V gene data show CDR1 as SNHLY and CDR2 as FYNNEI. The DNA of the CDR3 is TGTGCCACCCGGTACCTTAACACCGGGGAGCTGTTTTTT. Its translation: CATRYLNTGELFF.

Details on this clone: A junction boundary mismatches the germline segment, possibly from a read error. This chain joins TRBV10-3 and TRBJ2-2; a possible D gene is TRBD2 (6 bases). Germline values: CDR1 ENHRY, CDR2 SYGVKD. The CDR3 is 16 residues long. The CDR3 DNA follows: TGTGCCAGCAGTGATATCCGGGACTCCTGGGGCGGGGAGCTGTTTTTT. Protein sequence: CASSDIRDSWGGELFF.

The CDR3 protein is CASSGSGGAVETQYF. The CDR3 DNA is TGTGCCAGCAGTGGAAGCGGGGGGGCCGTTGAGACCCAGTACTTC. The chain employs TRBV25-1 and TRBJ2-5, with 10 bases identical to TRBD2. V was clipped by 4 bases and J by 5 bases; unmatched bases: 7. Germline V gives CDR1 MGHDK, CDR2 SYGVNS. The CDR3 runs to 15 residues.

This chain links TRBV5-6 with TRBJ2-1; D uncertain. The V gene's germline CDR1 is SGHDT and CDR2 YYEEEE. This CDR3 has 11 amino acids. V lost 5 bases and J lost 10, with 10 bases in between. CDR3 loop: CASRSLAEQFF. CDR3 sequence (DNA): TGTGCCAGCAGGTCCCTGGCCGAGCAGTTCTTC. Complete variable domain (other parts from reference TRBV5-6 and TRBJ2-1): DAGVTQSPTHLIKTRGQQVTLRCSPKSGHDTVSWYQQALGQGPQFIFQYYEEEERQRGNFPDRFSGHQFPNYSSELNVNALLLGDSALYLCASRSLAEQFFGPGTRLTVL.

This clone was detected only a few times. The gene calls are TRBV4-1 and TRBJ1-2; possibly TRBD1 for D (6 bases). The V and J ends lost 4 bases and 2 bases respectively, with 8 bases between them. In germline, CDR1 is MGHRA, CDR2 YSYEKL. The CDR3 covers 13 residues. The DNA of the CDR3 is TGCGCCAGCAGCCTCACAGGGAACTATGGCTACACCTTC. This gives the protein CASSLTGNYGYTF.

The chain recombines TRBV7-2 with TRBJ2-3, with 16 nucleotides matching TRBD2. In germline, CDR1 is SGHTA, CDR2 FQGNSA. The V gene end was trimmed by 3 bases and the J gene end by 4 bases; junction bases not matched to a gene: 1. There are 16 residues in the CDR3. This CDR3 reads CASSFGTSGGADTQYF. As DNA, the CDR3 is TGTGCCAGCAGCTTTGGGACTAGCGGGGGGGCAGATACGCAGTATTTT. Full variable domain (missing parts from reference TRBV7-2 and TRBJ2-3): GAGVSQSPSNKVTEKGKDVELRCDPISGHTALYWYRQSLGQGLEFLIYFQGNSAPDKSGLPSDRFSAERTGGSVSTLTIQRTQQEDSAVYLCASSFGTSGGADTQYFGPGTRLTVL.

The genes are TRBV18 and TRBJ1-1, with D possibly TRBD1 on 6 matching bases. In germline, CDR1 is KGHSH, CDR2 LQKENI. There are 16 residues in the CDR3. The V and J ends lost 3 bases and 0 bases respectively, with 14 bases between them. CDR3 amino acids: CASSPGQKPVNTEAFF. The CDR3 nucleotides are TGTGCCAGCTCACCTGGACAGAAGCCGGTGAACACTGAAGCTTTCTTT.

The CDR3 is CASSLNQGGFLQPQHF. For the CDR3, the DNA is TGTGCCAGCAGCTTAAATCAGGGAGGGTTTTTACAGCCCCAGCATTTT. The rearrangement links TRBV5-4 to TRBJ1-5, with D tentatively TRBD1 (5 bases). The CDR3 extends over 16 amino acids. Trimming removed 2 bases from V and 7 bases from J, with 19 bases in between. Germline CDR1 reads SGHNT; CDR2 reads YYREEE (reference sequence).

This chain joins TRBV5-1 and TRBJ1-1, with 7 bases fitting TRBD1. The CDR3 runs to 17 residues. V shed 4 bases and J 1 base; nucleotides not matched to a gene: 13. Germline CDR1 reads SGHRS; CDR2 reads YFSETQ. This CDR3 is CASSRGRDSASNTEAFF. DNA of the CDR3: TGCGCCAGCAGCAGGGGGCGGGACAGCGCTTCGAACACTGAAGCTTTCTTT.

The rearrangement joins TRBV7-3 to TRBJ1-1, with TRBD1 as a possible D gene (6 bases). Between the trimmed V and J ends, which lost 6 bases and 1 base, there was a span of 9 bases. Germline CDR1 is SGHTA and CDR2 is FQGTGA. The CDR3 consists of 13 residues. The CDR3 sequence: CASSLDRNTEAFF. The CDR3 bases are TGTGCCAGCAGTTTGGACAGGAACACTGAAGCTTTCTTT.

This clone was detected a few times. At one end, the junction sequence differs from germline, possibly due to a read error. The chain has TRBV5-1 and TRBJ1-4; D might be TRBD1 (5 bases). The germline V gene encodes CDR1 SGHRS and CDR2 YFSETQ. CDR3 length equals 16 residues. CDR3 coding DNA: TGTGCCAGCAGCTTGTCCGCGGGGCTGAGTAATGAAAAACTGTTTTTT. Protein product: CASSLSAGLSNEKLFF.

This chain uses TRBV5-1 with TRBJ2-5; 9 nucleotides match TRBD2. Per the germline V gene, CDR1 is SGHRS and CDR2 is YFSETQ. With V trimmed by 1 base and J by 5 bases, 9 bases remained unmatched. The length of the CDR3 is 16 residues. CDR3 residues: CASSLQRRGGVETQYF. CDR3 nucleotide sequence: TGCGCCAGCAGCTTGCAGAGGCGGGGGGGCGTGGAGACCCAGTACTTC.

CDR3 DNA sequence: TGCGCCAGCAGTGAACAGGGCGCCGAGGTCACTGAAGCTTTCTTT. Protein: CASSEQGAEVTEAFF. The chain recombines TRBV10-2 with TRBJ1-1, with a possible D match to TRBD1 (6 bases). The CDR3 spans 15 residues. Germline V gene lookup returns CDR1 WSHSY and CDR2 SAAADI. V was shortened by 3 bases and J by 4 bases, with 15 bases between the two germline ends.

V usage is TRBV29-1 and J usage is TRBJ1-6; 8 positions match TRBD1. V lost 8 bases to trimming and J lost 10 bases; unmatched junction nucleotides: 10. The CDR3 sequence is 13 residues long. Germline V lookup: CDR1 SQVTM, CDR2 ANQGSEA. The CDR3 loop reads CSQWTGTGSPLHF. The CDR3 DNA sequence: TGCAGCCAATGGACAGGGACGGGATCACCCCTCCACTTT.

The rearrangement links TRBV7-2 to TRBJ1-1; no definite D call. This CDR3 is built from 13 residues. V gave up 2 bases and J gave up 4 bases, with 8 bases separating them. The germline gives CDR1 SGHTA, CDR2 FQGNSA. CDR3 coding DNA: TGTGCCAGCAGCTTACCGGGGATCACTGAAGCTTTCTTT. This gives the protein CASSLPGITEAFF. Using reference TRBV7-2 and TRBJ1-1 for the parts outside the CDR3, the full variable domain is GAGVSQSPSNKVTEKGKDVELRCDPISGHTALYWYRQSLGQGLEFLIYFQGNSAPDKSGLPSDRFSAERTGGSVSTLTIQRTQQEDSAVYLCASSLPGITEAFFGQGTRLTVV.

The J gene is TRBJ2-3, the V gene TRBV4-1; TRBD2 agrees at 10 bases. Trimming removed 0 bases from V and 1 base from J; junction bases left unmatched: 10. CDR3 length: 19 amino acids. CDR1 is MGHRA, CDR2 YSYEKL, per germline. The CDR3: CASSQESPGTSERTDTQYF. As DNA, the CDR3 is TGCGCCAGCAGCCAAGAGTCCCCCGGGACTAGCGAACGCACAGATACGCAGTATTTT.

J is TRBJ2-5 and V is TRBV5-4, with 14 bases lining up with TRBD2. Per germline, CDR1 SGHNT and CDR2 YYREEE (reference sequence). The CDR3 contains 16 residues. V lost 4 bases to trimming and J lost 6 bases; unmatched junction nucleotides: 8. CDR3 DNA: TGTGCCAGCAGCCTTCGACTAGCGGGGGGGGGAAAGACCCAGTACTTC. Its protein product is CASSLRLAGGGKTQYF.

The chain employs TRBV5-1 and TRBJ2-5; 8 nucleotides align to TRBD1. CDR1 SGHRS and CDR2 YFSETQ come from the germline V gene. The CDR3 loop spans 14 amino acids. Trimming removed 3 bases from V and 5 bases from J; junction bases left unmatched: 6. CDR3 nucleotide sequence: TGCGCCAGCAGCTGGGGACAGGTTCCCGAGACCCAGTACTTC. Protein product: CASSWGQVPETQYF. The full variable domain, with the rest looked up from reference TRBV5-1 and TRBJ2-5, is KAGVTQTPRYLIKTRGQQVTLSCSPISGHRSVSWYQQTPGQGLQFLFEYFSETQRNKGNFPGRFSGRQFSNSRSEMNVSTLELGDSALYLCASSWGQVPETQYFGPGTRLLVL.

Turning to this clone: The junction departs from germline at one end; a sequencing error may be responsible. The gene calls are TRBV11-1 and TRBJ2-7, with TRBD2 matching 10 bases. Germline V gives CDR1 SGHAT, CDR2 FQDESV (reference sequence). This CDR3 contains 13 residues. CDR3 sequence: CASSFTLAGARDF. CDR3 coding DNA: TGTGCCAGCAGCTTCACCCTAGCGGGGGCTCGGGACTTC. The full variable domain, completed using reference TRBV11-1 and TRBJ2-7, is EAEVAQSPRYKITEKSQAVAFWCDPISGHATLYWYRQILGQGPELLVQFQDESVVDDSQLPKDRFSAERLKGVDSTLKIQPAELGDSAMYLCASSFTLAGARDFGPGTRLTVT.

CDR3 region: CASSNDLASGGLREQYF. Here the CDR3 DNA reads TGTGCCAGCAGCAACGATTTGGCTAGCGGGGGTCTGAGGGAGCAGTACTTC. V is TRBV7-2 and J is TRBJ2-7, with 10 bases fitting TRBD2. Trimming took 5 bases from V and 7 from J; bases not matched to a gene: 17. CDR3 length: 17 residues. Germline CDR1 SGHTA, CDR2 FQGNSA.